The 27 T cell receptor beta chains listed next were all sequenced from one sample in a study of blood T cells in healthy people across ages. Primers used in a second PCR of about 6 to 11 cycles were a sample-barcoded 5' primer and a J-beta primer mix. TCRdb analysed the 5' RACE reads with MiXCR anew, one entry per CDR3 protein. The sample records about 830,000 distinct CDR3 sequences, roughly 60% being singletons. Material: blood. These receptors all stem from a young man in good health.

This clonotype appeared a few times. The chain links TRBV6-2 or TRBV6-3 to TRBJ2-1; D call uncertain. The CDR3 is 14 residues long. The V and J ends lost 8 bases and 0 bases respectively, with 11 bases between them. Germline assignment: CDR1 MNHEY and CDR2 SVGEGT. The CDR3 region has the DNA TGTGCCAGCGGCGGCAGGAACTCCTACAATGAGCAGTTCTTC. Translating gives CASGGRNSYNEQFF.

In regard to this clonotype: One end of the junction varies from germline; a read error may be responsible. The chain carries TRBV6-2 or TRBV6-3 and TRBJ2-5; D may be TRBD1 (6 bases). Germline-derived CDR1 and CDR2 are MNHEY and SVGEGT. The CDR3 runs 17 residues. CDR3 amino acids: CACSYSIYREDGETQYF. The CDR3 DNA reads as TGTGCCTGCAGTTACTCGATATACAGGGAAGATGGGGAGACCCAGTACTTC.

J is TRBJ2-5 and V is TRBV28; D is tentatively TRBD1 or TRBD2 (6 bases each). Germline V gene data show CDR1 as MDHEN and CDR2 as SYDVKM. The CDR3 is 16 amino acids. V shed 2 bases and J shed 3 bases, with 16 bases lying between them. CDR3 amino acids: CASSLEGGHHKETQYF. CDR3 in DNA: TGTGCCAGCAGTTTAGAGGGGGGACACCACAAAGAGACCCAGTACTTC.

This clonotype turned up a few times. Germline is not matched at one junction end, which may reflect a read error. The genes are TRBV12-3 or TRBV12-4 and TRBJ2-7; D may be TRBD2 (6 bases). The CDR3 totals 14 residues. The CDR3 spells CASSLRGSSCEQYF. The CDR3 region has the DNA TGTGCCAGCAGTTTACGGGGGAGTTCCTGCGAGCAGTACTTC.

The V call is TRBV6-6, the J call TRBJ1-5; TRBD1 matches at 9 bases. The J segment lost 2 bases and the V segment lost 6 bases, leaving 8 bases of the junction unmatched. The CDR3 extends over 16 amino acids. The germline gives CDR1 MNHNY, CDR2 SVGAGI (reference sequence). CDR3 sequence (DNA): TGTGCCAGCAGATGGGACAGGGAAAAGGGCAATCAGCCCCAGCATTTT. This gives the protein CASRWDREKGNQPQHF.

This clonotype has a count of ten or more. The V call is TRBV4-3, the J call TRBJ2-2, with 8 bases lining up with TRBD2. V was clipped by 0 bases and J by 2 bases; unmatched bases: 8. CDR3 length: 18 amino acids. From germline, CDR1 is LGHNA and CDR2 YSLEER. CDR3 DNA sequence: TGCGCCAGCAGCCAAGAACCAGCGGGGGCCGATAACACCGGGGAGCTGTTTTTT. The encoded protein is CASSQEPAGADNTGELFF.

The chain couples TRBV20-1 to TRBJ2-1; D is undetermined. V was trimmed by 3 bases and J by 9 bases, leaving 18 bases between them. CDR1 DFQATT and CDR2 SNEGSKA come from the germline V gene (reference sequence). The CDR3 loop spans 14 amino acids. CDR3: CSASEVHRIGEQFF. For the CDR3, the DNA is TGCAGTGCTAGTGAGGTCCATCGCATCGGTGAGCAGTTCTTC.

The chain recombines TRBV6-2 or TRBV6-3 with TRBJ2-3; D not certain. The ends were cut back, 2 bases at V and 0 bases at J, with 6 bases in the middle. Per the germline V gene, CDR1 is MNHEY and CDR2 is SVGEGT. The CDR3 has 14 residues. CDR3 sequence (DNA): TGTGCCAGCAGTTACGGCGACAGCACAGATACGCAGTATTTT. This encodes CASSYGDSTDTQYF.

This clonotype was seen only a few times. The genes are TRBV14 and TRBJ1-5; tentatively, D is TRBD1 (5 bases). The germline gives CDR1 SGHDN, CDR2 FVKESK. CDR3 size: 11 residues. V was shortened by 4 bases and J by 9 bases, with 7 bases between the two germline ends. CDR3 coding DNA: TGTGCCAGCAGCCCGCAGGGGCCCCAGCATTTT. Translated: CASSPQGPQHF.

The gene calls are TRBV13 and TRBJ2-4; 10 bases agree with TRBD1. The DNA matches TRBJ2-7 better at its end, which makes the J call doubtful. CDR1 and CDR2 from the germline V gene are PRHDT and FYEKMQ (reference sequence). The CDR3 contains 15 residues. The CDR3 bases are TGTGCCAGCAGCTCACCGGGACAGGGGCTTTACGAGCAGTACTTC. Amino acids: CASSSPGQGLYEQYF.

The CDR3 DNA reads as TGTGCTAGTGGTACTGACAGGGACCCCTACAATGAGCAGTTCTTC. This sequence encodes CASGTDRDPYNEQFF. The rearrangement links TRBV12-5 to TRBJ2-1, with TRBD1 matching over 7 bases. V trimming: 5 bases; J trimming: 2 bases; junction bases outside the gene matches: 6. Germline V gene lookup returns CDR1 LGHNT and CDR2 FRNRAP. The CDR3 spans 15 residues.

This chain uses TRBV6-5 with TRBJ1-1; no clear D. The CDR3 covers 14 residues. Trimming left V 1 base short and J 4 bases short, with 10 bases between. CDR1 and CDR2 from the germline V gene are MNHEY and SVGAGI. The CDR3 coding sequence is TGTGCCAGCAGTTACTACCTGTCTCTCACTGAAGCTTTCTTT. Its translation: CASSYYLSLTEAFF.

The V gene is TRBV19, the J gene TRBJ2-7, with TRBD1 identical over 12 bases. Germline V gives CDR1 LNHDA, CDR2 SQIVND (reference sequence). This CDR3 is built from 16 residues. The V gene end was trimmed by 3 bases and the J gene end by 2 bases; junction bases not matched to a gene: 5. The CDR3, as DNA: TGTGCCAGTAGTATTTCGGGACAGGGGGCAACCTACGAGCAGTACTTC. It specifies CASSISGQGATYEQYF.

CDR3 protein: CSASMLAGGSGANVLTF. Here the CDR3 DNA reads TGCAGTGCTAGTATGCTCGCAGGGGGCTCTGGGGCCAACGTCCTGACTTTC. The rearrangement uses TRBV20-1 and TRBJ2-6, with 7 positions matching TRBD1. Germline CDR1 and CDR2: DFQATT and SNEGSKA (reference sequence). V trimming: 3 bases; J trimming: 0 bases; junction bases outside the gene matches: 8. CDR3 length equals 17 residues.

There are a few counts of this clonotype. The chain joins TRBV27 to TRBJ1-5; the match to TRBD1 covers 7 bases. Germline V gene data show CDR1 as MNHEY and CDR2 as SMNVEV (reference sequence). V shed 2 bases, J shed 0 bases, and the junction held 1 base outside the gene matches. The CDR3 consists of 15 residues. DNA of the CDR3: TGTGCCAGCAGTTTAAGGGGGCTTAGCAATCAGCCCCAGCATTTT. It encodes CASSLRGLSNQPQHF.

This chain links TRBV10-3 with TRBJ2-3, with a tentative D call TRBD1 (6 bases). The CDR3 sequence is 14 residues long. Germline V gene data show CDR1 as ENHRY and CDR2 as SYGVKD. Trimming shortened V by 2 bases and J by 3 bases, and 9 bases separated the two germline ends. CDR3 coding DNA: TGTGCCATCAGTGAGGCAGGACAGACAGATACGCAGTATTTT. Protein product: CAISEAGQTDTQYF.

DNA of the CDR3: TGTGCCAGCAGCCGTGACCCGCGGGGGCAGTTCTTC. Protein: CASSRDPRGQFF. The chain recombines TRBV5-5 with TRBJ2-1; a weak D match, TRBD2 (6 bases). The ends were cut back, 4 bases at V and 12 bases at J, with 14 bases in the middle. The germline gives CDR1 SGHKS, CDR2 YYEKEE (reference sequence). The CDR3 spans 12 residues. Complete variable domain (other parts from reference TRBV5-5 and TRBJ2-1): DAGVTQSPTHLIKTRGQQVTLRCSPISGHKSVSWYQQVLGQGPQFIFQYYEKEERGRGNFPDRFSARQFPNYSSELNVNALLLGDSALYLCASSRDPRGQFFGPGTRLTVL.

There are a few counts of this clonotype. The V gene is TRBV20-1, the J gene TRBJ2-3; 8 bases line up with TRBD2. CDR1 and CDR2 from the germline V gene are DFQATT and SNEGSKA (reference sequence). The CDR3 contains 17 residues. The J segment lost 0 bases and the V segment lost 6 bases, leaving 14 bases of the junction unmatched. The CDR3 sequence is CSALPGISGDSTDTQYF. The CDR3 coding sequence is TGCAGTGCCCTCCCCGGGATTAGCGGGGATAGCACAGATACGCAGTATTTT.

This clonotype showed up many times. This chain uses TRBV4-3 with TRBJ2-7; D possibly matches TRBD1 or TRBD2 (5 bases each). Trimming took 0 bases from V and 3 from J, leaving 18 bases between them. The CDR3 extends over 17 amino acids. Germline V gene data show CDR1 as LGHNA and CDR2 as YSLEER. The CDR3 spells CASSQDTGPARGYEQYF. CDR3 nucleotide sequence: TGCGCCAGCAGCCAAGATACGGGACCAGCGAGGGGCTACGAGCAGTACTTC.

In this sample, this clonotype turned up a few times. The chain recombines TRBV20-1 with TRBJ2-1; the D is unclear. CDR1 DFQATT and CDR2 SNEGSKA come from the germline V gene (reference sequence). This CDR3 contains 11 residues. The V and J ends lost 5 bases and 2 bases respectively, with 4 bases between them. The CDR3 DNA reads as TGCAGTGCTGAAGCCTACAATGAGCAGTTCTTC. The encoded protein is CSAEAYNEQFF.

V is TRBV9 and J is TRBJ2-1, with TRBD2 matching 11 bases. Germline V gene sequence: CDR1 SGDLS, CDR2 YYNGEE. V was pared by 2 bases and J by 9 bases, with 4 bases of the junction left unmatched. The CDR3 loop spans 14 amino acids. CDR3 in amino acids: CASSVSGGVSEQFF. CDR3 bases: TGTGCCAGCAGCGTTAGCGGGGGGGTATCTGAGCAGTTCTTC. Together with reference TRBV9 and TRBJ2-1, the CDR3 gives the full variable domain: DSGVTQTPKHLITATGQRVTLRCSPRSGDLSVYWYQQSLDQGLQFLIQYYNGEERAKGNILERFSAQQFPDLHSELNLSSLELGDSALYFCASSVSGGVSEQFFGPGTRLTVL.

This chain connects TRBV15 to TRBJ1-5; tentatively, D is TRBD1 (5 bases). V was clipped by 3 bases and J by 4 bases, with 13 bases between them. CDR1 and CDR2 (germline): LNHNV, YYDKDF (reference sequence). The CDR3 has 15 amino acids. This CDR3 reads CATSSSTVMNQPQHF. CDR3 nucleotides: TGTGCCACCAGCAGTTCGACAGTGATGAATCAGCCCCAGCATTTT.

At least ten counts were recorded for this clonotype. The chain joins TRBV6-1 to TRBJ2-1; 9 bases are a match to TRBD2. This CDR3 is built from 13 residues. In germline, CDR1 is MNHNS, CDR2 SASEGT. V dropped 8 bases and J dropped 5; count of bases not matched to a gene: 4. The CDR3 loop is CASAASGDNEQFF. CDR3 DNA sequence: TGTGCCAGCGCGGCTAGCGGGGACAATGAGCAGTTCTTC.

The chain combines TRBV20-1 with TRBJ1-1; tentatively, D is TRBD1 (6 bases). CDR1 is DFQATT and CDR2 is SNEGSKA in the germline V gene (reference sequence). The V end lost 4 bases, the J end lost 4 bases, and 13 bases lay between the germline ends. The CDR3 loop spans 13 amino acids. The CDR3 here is CSAKPSGATEAFF. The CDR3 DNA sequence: TGCAGTGCTAAGCCCTCAGGGGCCACTGAAGCTTTCTTT.

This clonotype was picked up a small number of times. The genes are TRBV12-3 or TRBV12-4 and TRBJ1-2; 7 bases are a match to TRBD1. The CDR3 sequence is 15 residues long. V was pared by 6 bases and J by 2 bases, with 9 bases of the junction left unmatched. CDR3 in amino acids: CASSPTSRGNYGYTF. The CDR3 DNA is TGTGCCAGCAGCCCCACGAGCAGGGGGAACTATGGCTACACCTTC.

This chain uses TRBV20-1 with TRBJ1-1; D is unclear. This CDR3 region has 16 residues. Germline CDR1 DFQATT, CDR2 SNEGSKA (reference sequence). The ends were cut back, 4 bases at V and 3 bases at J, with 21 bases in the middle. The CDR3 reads CSANKGGRFSDTEAFF. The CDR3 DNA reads TGCAGTGCTAATAAGGGAGGGAGGTTCAGCGACACTGAAGCTTTCTTT.

CDR3 protein: CAISVIRGEQYF. In DNA, the CDR3 is TGTGCCATCAGCGTGATAAGGGGCGAGCAGTACTTC. This chain joins TRBV10-3 and TRBJ2-7; possible D gene TRBD1, 5 bases. Looked up from germline, CDR1 is ENHRY and CDR2 is SYGVKD. The CDR3 length is 12 residues. The V gene lost 6 bases and the J gene lost 6 bases, with 12 bases spanning the gap.